The 12 T cell receptor beta chains below were found in one sample sequenced in a study of T cell changes during pregnancy in multiple sclerosis. This table comes from immunoSEQ multiplex PCR, and its TCRdb copy is limited to in-frame clones, with some not included. The data show tens of thousands of clones, roughly 87% seen once. This material consisted of CD8+ T cells from peripheral blood mononuclear cells, taken in the first trimester of pregnancy. These TCRs come from a female donor with multiple sclerosis, enrolled in a pregnancy study.

This chain connects TRBV29-1 to TRBJ1-2, with 10 bases lining up with TRBD1. The CDR3 extends over 14 amino acids. The germline V gene encodes CDR1 SQVTM and CDR2 ANQGSEA. Unmatched junction bases numbered 9, after V lost 5 bases and J lost 6 bases. In DNA, the CDR3 is TGCAGCGTTCCTCTATCGACAGGGGGCCATGGCTACACCTTC. It translates to CSVPLSTGGHGYTF.

V usage is TRBV4-1 and J usage is TRBJ1-1; TRBD1 aligns across 7 bases. CDR1 MGHRA and CDR2 YSYEKL come from the germline V gene. The CDR3 length is 15 residues. The V gene end was trimmed by 4 bases and the J gene end by 4 bases; junction bases not matched to a gene: 9. CDR3 residues: CASSPATGLGTEAFF. Written as DNA, the CDR3 is TGCGCCAGCAGCCCCGCGACAGGGTTAGGCACTGAAGCTTTCTTT.

V usage is TRBV27 and J usage is TRBJ2-7; 7 positions agree with TRBD1. This CDR3 is built from 16 residues. From germline, CDR1 is MNHEY and CDR2 SMNVEV (reference sequence). V shed 7 bases and J 2 bases; nucleotides not matched to a gene: 14. CDR3 sequence (DNA): TGTGCCAGCACTCAAAGGGGACGGCAGGGGGCCTACGAGCAGTACTTC. As protein: CASTQRGRQGAYEQYF.

The chain links TRBV28 to TRBJ2-7, with unresolved D. Between the trimmed V and J ends, which lost 3 bases and 3 bases, there was a span of 12 bases. CDR1 is MDHEN and CDR2 is SYDVKM in the germline V gene. The CDR3 is 14 amino acids. The CDR3 loop reads CASSFEPRGYEQYF. The CDR3 coding sequence is TGTGCCAGCAGTTTCGAGCCCCGAGGCTACGAGCAGTACTTC.

The genes are TRBV6-6 and TRBJ1-5; D might be TRBD1 (5 bases). The CDR3 is 14 amino acids. Trimming cost V 6 bases and J 7 bases, with 16 bases left between them. Germline CDR1 MNHNY, CDR2 SVGAGI (reference sequence). The CDR3 coding sequence is TGTGCCAGCAGCTCAGGGTCCGAGAGCCAGCCCCAGCATTTT. As protein: CASSSGSESQPQHF.

The chain carries TRBV13 and TRBJ2-7; 12 bases are shared with TRBD1. Trimming removed 0 bases from V and 6 bases from J; junction bases left unmatched: 6. This CDR3 spans 16 amino acids. Germline V gene data show CDR1 as PRHDT and CDR2 as FYEKMQ (reference sequence). The CDR3 reads CASSLGGDRGLLEQYF. CDR3 bases: TGTGCCAGCAGCTTAGGGGGGGACAGGGGGCTGCTCGAGCAGTACTTC. Full variable domain (rest looked up from reference TRBV13 and TRBJ2-7): AAGVIQSPRHLIKEKRETATLKCYPIPRHDTVYWYQQGPGQDPQFLISFYEKMQSDKGSIPDRFSAQQFSDYHSELNMSSLELGDSALYFCASSLGGDRGLLEQYFGPGTRLTVT.

The rearrangement uses TRBV4-2 and TRBJ1-5; no clear D. This CDR3 contains 17 residues. V gave up 0 bases and J gave up 6 bases, with 18 bases separating them. Per the germline V gene, CDR1 is LGHNA and CDR2 is YNFKEQ. The CDR3 protein is CASSQELVRELRQPQHF. The DNA of the CDR3 is TGTGCCAGCAGCCAAGAGTTGGTGAGGGAATTACGTCAGCCCCAGCATTTT.

This clone was detected once. CDR3 region: CASSVIQGYAVDEQFF. The CDR3 nucleotides are TGTGCCAGCAGTGTTATTCAGGGTTATGCCGTGGATGAGCAGTTCTTC. The V call is TRBV6-4, the J call TRBJ2-1; a possible D gene is TRBD1 (5 bases). Germline CDR1 reads MRHNA; CDR2 reads SNTAGT. The CDR3 length is 16 residues. V dropped 4 bases and J dropped 8 bases, with 21 bases sitting between them.

In its sample, this clone was seen once. The chain carries TRBV4-2 and TRBJ2-2; weak D call: TRBD1 (5 bases). The CDR3 length is 14 residues. V was pared by 1 base and J by 3 bases, with 6 bases between. In germline, CDR1 is LGHNA, CDR2 YNFKEQ. Here the CDR3 reads CASSQVRDTGELFF. The CDR3 region has the DNA TGTGCCAGCAGCCAAGTCAGGGACACCGGGGAGCTGTTTTTT.

The chain recombines TRBV6-5 with TRBJ2-7; 8 bases are a match to TRBD1. Trimming cost V 6 bases and J 3 bases; bases outside gene matches: 4. CDR3 length: 13 residues. Per the germline V gene, CDR1 is MNHEY and CDR2 is SVGAGI. This chain's CDR3 is CASRNRGSYEQYF. CDR3 DNA: TGTGCCAGCAGGAACAGGGGGAGCTACGAGCAGTACTTC.

V is TRBV2 and J is TRBJ2-7; a possible D gene is TRBD2 (6 bases). This CDR3 has 16 residues. The V end lost 0 bases, the J end lost 0 bases, and 12 bases lay between the germline ends. Germline CDR1 SNHLY, CDR2 FYNNEI. The CDR3 loop reads CASSEALDGSSYEQYF. CDR3 nucleotides: TGTGCCAGCAGTGAAGCGCTTGACGGGAGCTCCTACGAGCAGTACTTC.

V usage is TRBV4-1 and J usage is TRBJ1-4; D possibly corresponds to TRBD1 (5 bases). V lost 1 base and J lost 2, with 8 bases in between. The CDR3 extends over 15 amino acids. In germline, CDR1 is MGHRA, CDR2 YSYEKL. In DNA form, the CDR3 reads TGCGCCAGCAGCCAAGCAAGGGGTACTAATGAAAAACTGTTTTTT. Protein product: CASSQARGTNEKLFF.